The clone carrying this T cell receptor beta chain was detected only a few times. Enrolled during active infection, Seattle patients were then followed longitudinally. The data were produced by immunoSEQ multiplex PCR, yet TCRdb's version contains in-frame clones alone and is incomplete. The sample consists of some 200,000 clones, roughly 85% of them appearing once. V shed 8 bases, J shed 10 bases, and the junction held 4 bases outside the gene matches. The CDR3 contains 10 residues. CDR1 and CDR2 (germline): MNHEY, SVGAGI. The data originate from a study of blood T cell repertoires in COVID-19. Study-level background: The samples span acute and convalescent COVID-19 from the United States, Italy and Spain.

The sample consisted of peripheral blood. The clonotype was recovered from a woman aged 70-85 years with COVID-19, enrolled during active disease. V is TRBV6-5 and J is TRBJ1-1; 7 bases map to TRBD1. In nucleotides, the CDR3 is TGTGCCAGCGGGGACAGTCGAGCTTTCTTT. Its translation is CASGDSRAFF.